These 20 T cell receptor beta chains share one sample of origin, sequenced in a study of molecular identifiers for immune sequencing clone quantification. TCRdb used MiXCR to reprocess the PCR reads, holding one entry per CDR3 protein. The repertoire holds more than 550,000 distinct CDR3 sequences, with 25% as singletons. Sequencing was performed on naive CD8+ T cells from blood, with Jurkat cell RNA spiked in. The subset denotes: FACS-sorted CD8+CD4-CCR7+CD45RA+ naive T cells. The origin of the receptors is a human donor in good health. Some libraries in this study had Jurkat cell RNA spiked in.

The chain employs TRBV10-3 and TRBJ2-5, with 8 bases fitting TRBD2. The CDR3 is 17 amino acids. The V gene's germline CDR1 is ENHRY and CDR2 SYGVKD. V lost 3 bases and J lost 2; bases outside the gene matches: 11. This CDR3 is CAISERGDSGIQETQYF. For the CDR3, the DNA is TGTGCCATCAGTGAACGGGGTGATAGCGGGATTCAAGAGACCCAGTACTTC.

This clonotype was observed a handful of times. The genes are TRBV12-3 or TRBV12-4 and TRBJ2-5; D perhaps matches TRBD1 (6 bases). CDR3 length: 15 amino acids. V was shortened by 9 bases and J by 3 bases, with 20 bases between the two germline ends. The CDR3 sequence is CASSPGHDRKETQYF. Here the CDR3 DNA reads TGTGCCAGTTCCCCCGGGCACGACAGGAAAGAGACCCAGTACTTC.

Of note for this clonotype: A much larger clone lies one base from this, so it may be a read error. The chain's CDR3 is CASSQDRTSGSLEAQYF. CDR3 nucleotides: TGCGCCAGCAGCCAAGACCGGACTAGCGGGAGCCTGGAGGCCCAGTACTTC. V and J are TRBV4-3 and TRBJ2-5, with 13 positions matching TRBD2. The germline CDR1 and CDR2 sequences are LGHNA and YSLEER. Unmatched junction bases numbered 10, after V lost 0 bases and J lost 9 bases. The CDR3 loop spans 17 amino acids.

The table lists this clonotype with many counts. This chain connects TRBV5-1 to TRBJ2-7, with D possibly TRBD2 on 6 matching bases. The V gene's germline CDR1 is SGHRS and CDR2 YFSETQ. V shed 5 bases and J shed 0 bases, with 18 bases lying between them. The CDR3 is made up of 16 amino acids. The CDR3 loop is CASSVVGGTASYEQYF. The DNA for the CDR3 is TGCGCCAGCAGTGTAGTGGGCGGGACGGCCTCCTACGAGCAGTACTTC.

The genes are TRBV19 and TRBJ2-3, with D possibly TRBD2 on 7 matching bases. This CDR3 contains 15 residues. The V end lost 6 bases, the J end lost 4 bases, and 17 bases lay between the germline ends. Germline V CDR1 and CDR2: LNHDA, SQIVND (reference sequence). The CDR3, as DNA: TGTGCCAGTAGCCCGGGGGGCCGTTCGGCAGATACGCAGTATTTT. It yields the protein CASSPGGRSADTQYF.

Worth noting for this clonotype: This sequence may be a read error, since a much larger clone differs from it by one base. The gene calls are TRBV12-3 or TRBV12-4 and TRBJ1-1, with D possibly being TRBD1 (5 bases). CDR3 length: 15 residues. This CDR3 is CASSLGDLGVTEALF. In nucleotides, the CDR3 is TGTGCCAGCAGTCTCGGGGATTTAGGGGTAACTGAAGCTCTCTTT.

This clonotype was counted at least ten times. As DNA, the CDR3 is TGTGCCAGCGGGCCCGGGGGTTTGGCTGAAAAACTGTTTTTT. Amino acids: CASGPGGLAEKLFF. The genes are TRBV28 and TRBJ1-4; D possibly corresponds to TRBD1 (5 bases). Germline V CDR1 and CDR2: MDHEN, SYDVKM. V dropped 8 bases and J dropped 7 bases, with 17 bases sitting between them. This CDR3 has 14 residues.

This chain connects TRBV4-3 to TRBJ2-2; TRBD2 matches at 11 bases. Losses at the gene ends were 1 base for V and 6 bases for J; bases not matched to a gene: 7. From germline, CDR1 is LGHNA and CDR2 YSLEER. The CDR3 runs 17 residues. This chain's CDR3 is CASSQGVLAGGPGELFF. For the CDR3, the DNA is TGCGCCAGCAGCCAAGGAGTTCTAGCGGGGGGCCCCGGGGAGCTGTTTTTT.

Regarding this clonotype: Being one base from a much bigger clone, this may be a read error. The chain has TRBV29-1 and TRBJ1-1, with D uncertain. In germline, CDR1 is SQVTM, CDR2 ANQGSEA. The CDR3 totals 12 residues. CDR3 coding DNA: TGCAACGTTGGTAATGGGGAGTCTGAAGCTTTCTTT. It codes for CNVGNGESEAFF.

This clonotype was observed many times. The chain employs TRBV20-1 and TRBJ2-7, with D hard to call. The V end was cut by 0 bases, the J end by 2 bases, with 11 bases between. Germline V lookup: CDR1 DFQATT, CDR2 SNEGSKA (reference sequence). This CDR3 has 14 residues. CDR3 bases: TGCAGTGCTAGAGATGGCGCTATAACCTACGAGCAGTACTTC. It specifies CSARDGAITYEQYF.

On this clonotype: The conserved phenylalanine or tryptophan normally closing the CDR3 is absent here, so this likely arose from a read error. The V and J genes are TRBV4-3 and TRBJ2-3; 10 bases match TRBD2. Trimming at V came to 0 bases and at J to 2 bases, leaving 5 bases not matched to a gene. Germline V gene data show CDR1 as LGHNA and CDR2 as YSLEER. This CDR3 is built from 17 residues. CDR3 in amino acids: CASSQDLAGAFTDTQYL. In DNA form, the CDR3 reads TGCGCCAGCAGCCAAGATCTAGCGGGGGCCTTCACAGATACGCAGTATCTT.

Worth noting for this clonotype: It may be a read error: a sequence one base away is much more abundant. The V and J genes are TRBV6-2 or TRBV6-3 and TRBJ2-5; 11 bases fit TRBD2. The CDR3 sequence is 16 residues long. Trimming cost V 7 bases and J 4 bases; bases outside gene matches: 11. Per germline, CDR1 MNHEY and CDR2 SVGEGT. In DNA, the CDR3 is TGTGCCAGCAAACTCCCGGGACTAGCGGAGCGAGAGACCCAGTACTTC. Protein: CASKLPGLAERETQYF.

The V gene is TRBV27, the J gene TRBJ2-7; D tentatively fits TRBD1 or TRBD2 (5 bases each). This CDR3 region has 14 residues. Between the trimmed V and J ends, which lost 5 bases and 4 bases, there was a span of 15 bases. CDR1 and CDR2 (germline): MNHEY, SMNVEV (reference sequence). CDR3 sequence (DNA): TGTGCCAGCAGTCCCAGCTGGGGGTTTTACGAGCAGTACTTC. Translated, it gives CASSPSWGFYEQYF.

This clonotype occurred many times. This chain links TRBV6-6 with TRBJ2-7, with TRBD1 identical over 10 bases. CDR1 is MNHNY, CDR2 SVGAGI, per germline (reference sequence). The V gene end was trimmed by 6 bases and the J gene end by 5 bases; junction bases not matched to a gene: 7. The CDR3 covers 14 residues. Written as DNA, the CDR3 is TGTGCCAGCAGCTTATTGGGGACAGGGGACGAGCAGTACTTC. Translating it yields CASSLLGTGDEQYF.

Concerning this clonotype: This may arise from a read error, as a much more abundant clone is one base away. This chain uses TRBV29-1 with TRBJ2-7, with 7 bases fitting TRBD1. This CDR3 has 14 residues. Germline V lookup: CDR1 SQVTM, CDR2 ANQGSEA. The CDR3 DNA reads TGCAGCGCCTCCGGGACAGCCGACGCCTACGGGCAGTACTTC. It translates to CSASGTADAYGQYF.

The chain uses TRBV5-6 and TRBJ2-2; D call uncertain. CDR3 length: 15 residues. With 0 bases removed from V and 5 bases from J, the gap between germline ends came to 11 bases. Germline CDR1 and CDR2: SGHDT and YYEEEE. CDR3 region: CASSLEARPTGELFF. DNA of the CDR3: TGTGCCAGCAGCTTGGAAGCAAGGCCTACCGGGGAGCTGTTTTTT. Full variable domain (outside the CDR3, taken from reference TRBV5-6 and TRBJ2-2): DAGVTQSPTHLIKTRGQQVTLRCSPKSGHDTVSWYQQALGQGPQFIFQYYEEEERQRGNFPDRFSGHQFPNYSSELNVNALLLGDSALYLCASSLEARPTGELFFGEGSRLTVL.

Notes on this clonotype: An end of the junction does not agree with germline; a read error may underlie this. The rearrangement joins TRBV5-1 to TRBJ1-1, with TRBD1 identical over 8 bases. Germline V gives CDR1 SGHRS, CDR2 YFSETQ. CDR3 size: 14 residues. This CDR3 reads CASSWTGPNSEAFF. The CDR3 DNA reads as TGCGCCAGCAGCTGGACAGGGCCGAACTCTGAAGCTTTCTTT.

This clonotype has just a few counts. This rearrangement joins TRBV7-9 to TRBJ2-5, with TRBD2 identical over 11 bases. Per the germline V gene, CDR1 is SEHNR and CDR2 is FQNEAQ (reference sequence). The V segment lost 4 bases and the J segment 5 bases; nucleotides outside the gene matches: 15. The length of the CDR3 is 18 residues. The CDR3 nucleotides are TGTGCCAGCAGCTCTGGTCTTCTAGCGGGAGGTATCGGGGAGACCCAGTACTTC. Its translation is CASSSGLLAGGIGETQYF.

This chain links TRBV11-2 with TRBJ2-1, with a tentative D call TRBD2 (6 bases). V gave up 1 base and J gave up 5 bases, with 18 bases separating them. The CDR3 sequence is 17 residues long. Germline V lookup: CDR1 SGHAT, CDR2 FQNNGV. CDR3 nucleotides: TGTGCCAGCAGCTTAGTACCAGCGGGTCCTTTTAACAATGAGCAGTTCTTC. This codes for CASSLVPAGPFNNEQFF.

Of note for this clonotype: One junction end disagrees with the germline gene, perhaps due to a read error. The J gene is TRBJ2-1, the V gene TRBV6-4; 9 nucleotides match TRBD2. The CDR3 covers 16 residues. The germline CDR1 and CDR2 sequences are MRHNA and SNTAGT. CDR3 in amino acids: CASSLLAGSSHNEQFF. CDR3 DNA: TGTGCCAGCAGTCTCCTAGCGGGAAGCTCCCACAATGAGCAGTTCTTC.